A single T cell receptor beta chain is shown here with its context. Its antigen is not known. From RNA transcripts, TCR beta CDR3 regions were amplified. RT-PCR in the first round (using the HTBI primer set) targeted the TCR CDR3. TCRdb recomputed calls from the multiplex PCR reads with MiXCR, one row per CDR3 protein. The data hold around 340,000 distinct CDR3 sequences, with approximately 15% observed a single time. This sample stems from a study of T cells in Graves' hyperthyroidism and ophthalmopathy. The study, taken as a whole, reports: Ophthalmopathy got predicted by the model a median 6.5 months before its onset.

The CDR3 has 13 residues. Germline-derived CDR1 and CDR2 are SQVTM and ANQGSEA. Deletions cut 4 bases from V and 5 bases from J, with 12 bases between. Hyperthyroidism in the patients, aged 18 to 65, was newly diagnosed and under 2 months in duration. Patients showing uncontrolled infection, other autoimmune disease, pregnancy or lactation were ineligible. Specimen: blood. The chain carries TRBV29-1 and TRBJ2-1; a weak D match, TRBD1 (5 bases). This clonotype was sampled from a woman in her 30s with Graves' hyperthyroidism. CDR3 sequence (DNA): TGCAGCGTTGCCCGGACACGCGACAATGAGCAGTTCTTC. Amino acid sequence: CSVARTRDNEQFF.